The 8 T cell receptor beta chains presented below share a single source sample, sequenced in a study of T cells in localized non-small cell lung cancer. Clones were sequenced by immunoSEQ multiplex PCR, and TCRdb holds only the in-frame ones, with some missing. The sample includes over 900 clones, roughly 32% of them seen just once. This specimen was normal lung tissue next to the tumor, taken before any cancer treatment. The source is a male donor older than 55 with stage II lung adenocarcinoma.

The chain is built from TRBV19 and TRBJ2-2; tentative D call: TRBD1 (5 bases). The CDR3 extends over 14 amino acids. Germline CDR1 reads LNHDA; CDR2 reads SQIVND (reference sequence). V lost 6 bases and J 1 base, leaving 9 bases between the germline ends. The CDR3 spells CASSLDRNTGELFF. The CDR3 coding sequence is TGTGCCAGTAGCCTTGACAGGAACACCGGGGAGCTGTTTTTT.

The rearrangement links TRBV30 to TRBJ2-1; D tentatively reads TRBD1 or TRBD2 (5 bases each). The germline V and J ends were trimmed by 5 bases and 8 bases, with 16 bases remaining between them. This CDR3 is built from 13 residues. Germline V gene data show CDR1 as GTSNPN and CDR2 as SVGIG (reference sequence). DNA for the CDR3: TGTGCCTGGTCGGATGGGGCTAGCTATGAGCAGTTCTTC. This sequence encodes CAWSDGASYEQFF.

This clone is large. CDR3 DNA: TGTGCCAGCAGCCCGGGGCGTCATAGGGCTAATGAAAAACTGTTTTTT. Amino acids: CASSPGRHRANEKLFF. The chain recombines TRBV11-3 with TRBJ1-4; a possible D gene is TRBD1 (5 bases). The germline CDR1 and CDR2 sequences are SGHNT and YENEEA. This CDR3 is built from 16 residues. V gave up 5 bases and J gave up 3 bases, with 16 bases separating them.

This clone was counted between two and nine times. The chain couples TRBV10-3 to TRBJ1-1; 7 nucleotides line up with TRBD1. J gave up 9 bases and V 2 bases, and 3 bases lay outside the gene matches. This CDR3 contains 12 residues. Germline V gene lookup returns CDR1 ENHRY and CDR2 SYGVKD. The CDR3 is CAISEPGGKAFF. In DNA, the CDR3 is TGTGCCATCAGTGAGCCAGGGGGAAAAGCTTTCTTT.

This chain uses TRBV11-3 with TRBJ2-1; tentative D call: TRBD1 (6 bases). From germline, CDR1 is SGHNT and CDR2 YENEEA. The CDR3 is 15 amino acids. V was clipped by 1 base and J by 5 bases, with 12 bases between them. In DNA form, the CDR3 reads TGTGCCAGCAGCTTAGTTACAGGGTTGGACAATGAGCAGTTCTTC. Residues: CASSLVTGLDNEQFF.

The genes are TRBV28 and TRBJ1-1; D not resolved. There are 12 residues in the CDR3. V dropped 5 bases and J dropped 2 bases, with 6 bases sitting between them. In germline, CDR1 is MDHEN, CDR2 SYDVKM. The CDR3 DNA sequence: TGTGCCAGCAGTCCTACCAACACTGAAGCTTTCTTT. It encodes CASSPTNTEAFF.

This clone was counted between two and nine times. This rearrangement joins TRBV6-8 to TRBJ2-7; D is unresolved. The germline V gene has CDR1 MNHGY and CDR2 SAAAGT. V lost 2 bases and J 3 bases, leaving 5 bases between the germline ends. The CDR3 length is 12 residues. The DNA of the CDR3 is TGTGCCAGCAGTTACACTGGCTACGAGCAGTACTTC. As protein: CASSYTGYEQYF.

The chain is built from TRBV5-1 and TRBJ1-3, with D unclear. The germline gives CDR1 SGHRS, CDR2 YFSETQ. Deletions cut 3 bases from V and 2 bases from J, with 12 bases between. The CDR3 is 15 amino acids. This CDR3 reads CASSSEGTTGNTIYF. The CDR3 DNA sequence: TGCGCCAGCAGCTCGGAGGGTACGACTGGAAACACCATATATTTT. Full variable domain (remainder filled in from reference TRBV5-1 and TRBJ1-3): KAGVTQTPRYLIKTRGQQVTLSCSPISGHRSVSWYQQTPGQGLQFLFEYFSETQRNKGNFPGRFSGRQFSNSRSEMNVSTLELGDSALYLCASSSEGTTGNTIYFGEGSWLTVV.